This T cell receptor beta chain was captured in a study of cytomegalovirus exposure and HLA in healthy donors. With 60 Vbeta and 13 Jbeta primers, the PCR was carried out. Profiled with immunoSEQ multiplex PCR; TCRdb holds only in-frame clones, not every one. In total, the table holds approximately 110,000 clones. This CDR3 comprises 13 residues. V was shortened by 5 bases and J by 4 bases, with 9 bases between the two germline ends. Germline loops: CDR1 SGHTA, CDR2 FQGNSA. The sequenced sample consisted of PBMCs. The chain couples TRBV7-2 to TRBJ2-1, with D possibly TRBD2 on 5 matching bases. The receptor was isolated from a man between 18 and 29 years old in good health and CMV-seronegative. CDR3 in amino acids: CASSPQRYNEQFF. The CDR3 nucleotides are TGTGCCAGCAGCCCTCAGCGGTACAATGAGCAGTTCTTC. Full variable domain (outside the CDR3, taken from reference TRBV7-2 and TRBJ2-1): GAGVSQSPSNKVTEKGKDVELRCDPISGHTALYWYRQSLGQGLEFLIYFQGNSAPDKSGLPSDRFSAERTGGSVSTLTIQRTQQEDSAVYLCASSPQRYNEQFFGPGTRLTVL.